These 9 T cell receptor beta chains came from one sample sequenced in a study. One entry per CDR3 protein, called by TCRdb with MiXCR from the 5' RACE reads. The repertoire holds over 55,000 distinct CDR3 sequences, with 30% as singletons. Sequenced material: tumor-infiltrating naive CD4+ T cells sorted from the breast tumor. Subset denoted: naive CD4+ T cells, CD4+CD45RA+CD25-. The receptors here all came from a female donor with breast cancer.

This clonotype was detected many times. The chain recombines TRBV4-1 with TRBJ1-2; no clear D. V lost 4 bases to trimming and J lost 8 bases, with 17 bases between them. Germline values: CDR1 MGHRA, CDR2 YSYEKL. The CDR3 is made up of 14 amino acids. This CDR3 is CASSPLGPGQGYTF. Here the CDR3 DNA reads TGCGCCAGCAGCCCCCTCGGACCGGGTCAGGGCTACACCTTC.

V usage is TRBV5-5 and J usage is TRBJ2-1; 9 bases are a match to TRBD1. CDR1 and CDR2 from the germline V gene are SGHKS and YYEKEE (reference sequence). This CDR3 has 20 residues. J gave up 0 bases and V 2 bases, and 15 bases lay outside the gene matches. CDR3: CASSFRMSGQGFSSYNEQFF. CDR3 bases: TGTGCCAGCAGCTTTCGAATGAGCGGACAGGGGTTCTCCTCCTACAATGAGCAGTTCTTC. Combining the CDR3 with reference TRBV5-5 and TRBJ2-1 gives the whole variable domain DAGVTQSPTHLIKTRGQQVTLRCSPISGHKSVSWYQQVLGQGPQFIFQYYEKEERGRGNFPDRFSARQFPNYSSELNVNALLLGDSALYLCASSFRMSGQGFSSYNEQFFGPGTRLTVL.

J is TRBJ2-5 and V is TRBV11-2; D call uncertain. The germline gives CDR1 SGHAT, CDR2 FQNNGV. The CDR3 runs 13 residues. V dropped 3 bases and J dropped 1 base, with 6 bases sitting between them. The CDR3 region is CASSLGSQETQYF. The CDR3 region has the DNA TGTGCCAGCAGCTTGGGCTCCCAAGAGACCCAGTACTTC.

This clonotype occurred a few times. The chain employs TRBV6-1 and TRBJ1-1, with D hard to call. Germline-derived CDR1 and CDR2 are MNHNS and SASEGT. The CDR3 covers 16 residues. The ends were cut back, 2 bases at V and 1 base at J, with 14 bases in the middle. The CDR3 DNA sequence: TGTGCCAGCAGTGAAAGGTTTGGGCACAAGAACACTGAAGCTTTCTTT. Encoded protein: CASSERFGHKNTEAFF.

This clonotype was recorded at least ten times. The chain combines TRBV2 with TRBJ2-7; 9 bases match TRBD2. The CDR3 spans 14 residues. Looked up from germline, CDR1 is SNHLY and CDR2 is FYNNEI. The trim removed 2 bases at V and 3 bases at J, leaving 2 bases unmatched. The chain's CDR3 is CASSELAGIYEQYF. DNA for the CDR3: TGTGCCAGCAGTGAACTAGCGGGAATCTACGAGCAGTACTTC.

This chain connects TRBV7-2 to TRBJ2-1, with TRBD2 matching 12 bases. Germline CDR1 and CDR2: SGHTA and FQGNSA. The V segment lost 6 bases and the J segment 2 bases; nucleotides outside the gene matches: 2. CDR3 length equals 15 residues. The CDR3 nucleotides are TGTGCCAGCAGAGCTAGCGGGAGGGCCTACAATGAGCAGTTCTTC. Residues: CASRASGRAYNEQFF. Supplemented by reference TRBV7-2 and TRBJ2-1, the full variable domain reads GAGVSQSPSNKVTEKGKDVELRCDPISGHTALYWYRQSLGQGLEFLIYFQGNSAPDKSGLPSDRFSAERTGGSVSTLTIQRTQQEDSAVYLCASRASGRAYNEQFFGPGTRLTVL.

The chain joins TRBV2 to TRBJ2-1, with 8 bases matching TRBD1. Germline V gives CDR1 SNHLY, CDR2 FYNNEI. V was pared by 6 bases and J by 2 bases, with 3 bases of the junction left unmatched. The CDR3 is made up of 14 amino acids. The CDR3 is CASSQGATYNEQFF. The CDR3 DNA reads as TGTGCCAGCAGCCAGGGGGCAACCTACAATGAGCAGTTCTTC.

This clonotype was recorded at least ten times. The CDR3 nucleotides are TGTGCCAGCAGTCAGAACACTGAAGCTTTCTTT. Translation: CASSQNTEAFF. V and J are TRBV2 and TRBJ1-1, with no clear D. The CDR3 is 11 amino acids. Trimming took 5 bases from V and 1 from J, leaving 2 bases between them. Germline V gene sequence: CDR1 SNHLY, CDR2 FYNNEI. Full variable domain (missing parts from reference TRBV2 and TRBJ1-1): EPEVTQTPSHQVTQMGQEVILRCVPISNHLYFYWYRQILGQKVEFLVSFYNNEISEKSEIFDDQFSVERPDGSNFTLKIRSTKLEDSAMYFCASSQNTEAFFGQGTRLTVV.

This clonotype was counted only a few times. V is TRBV7-3 and J is TRBJ2-1, with TRBD1 identical over 8 bases. V lost 5 bases, J lost 8 bases, and 5 bases stayed unmatched. The CDR3 contains 13 residues. Germline lookup yields CDR1 SGHTA and CDR2 FQGTGA. DNA of the CDR3: TGTGCCAGCAGCCCAGGGGGCCTATATGAGCAGTTCTTC. This gives the protein CASSPGGLYEQFF.